A single sample gave rise to the 3 T cell receptor beta chains below, sequenced in a study of T cell changes during pregnancy in multiple sclerosis. The repertoire was sequenced with immunoSEQ multiplex PCR; TCRdb's copy has only in-frame clones and lacks some. The sample contains roughly 33,000 clones, approximately 90% of which appear only once. Source: CD4+ T cells from peripheral blood mononuclear cells, taken in the third trimester of pregnancy. Receptor source: a female donor in good health, enrolled as a control in a pregnancy study.

This clone was picked up one time. The genes are TRBV7-3 and TRBJ2-1; 11 bases are shared with TRBD2. Germline V CDR1 and CDR2: SGHTA, FQGTGA. V shed 5 bases, J shed 6 bases, and the junction held 12 bases outside the gene matches. This CDR3 has 17 amino acids. This CDR3 is CASSLGSTSGTINEQFF. The CDR3 nucleotides read TGTGCCAGCAGCCTAGGTTCGACTAGCGGGACTATCAATGAGCAGTTCTTC.

The chain links TRBV6-6 to TRBJ2-1, with 9 bases fitting TRBD2. Unmatched junction bases numbered 13, after V lost 6 bases and J lost 7 bases. The CDR3 extends over 16 amino acids. The V gene's germline CDR1 is MNHNY and CDR2 SVGAGI (reference sequence). CDR3 in amino acids: CASRHSSGSGKNEQFF. The CDR3 DNA reads TGTGCCAGCAGACACAGTAGCGGGAGTGGGAAGAATGAGCAGTTCTTC.

V gene TRBV11-3 combines with J gene TRBJ2-1; perhaps TRBD1 as D (6 bases). The CDR3 runs to 15 residues. The germline V and J ends were trimmed by 1 base and 4 bases, with 11 bases remaining between them. The germline CDR1 and CDR2 sequences are SGHNT and YENEEA. DNA of the CDR3: TGTGCCAGCAGCTTAGCCGGACAGAATTACAATGAGCAGTTCTTC. Translating gives CASSLAGQNYNEQFF.